This TCR beta chain came from a study of cytomegalovirus exposure and HLA in healthy donors. PCR involved 60 Vbeta and 13 Jbeta primers. Libraries were prepared by immunoSEQ multiplex PCR; TCRdb keeps only in-frame clonotypes and omits some of them. The sample has more than 100,000 clones; over 70% are singletons. The source of this sequence is a woman between 18 and 29 years old in good health and CMV-seronegative. Sequencing used PBMCs.

CDR3 sequence (DNA): TGCGCCAGCAGCCAAGAGGTAGCTAACAATGAGCAGTTCTTC. It specifies CASSQEVANNEQFF. The V and J genes are TRBV4-1 and TRBJ2-1; D not certain. The CDR3 sequence is 14 residues long. The germline V and J ends were trimmed by 0 bases and 5 bases, with 8 bases remaining between them. Germline V lookup: CDR1 MGHRA, CDR2 YSYEKL.